Presented here are 18 T cell receptor beta chains from one specimen sequenced in a study of yellow fever vaccine responses in identical twins. One entry per CDR3 protein results from TCRdb running MiXCR on the RT-PCR reads. The table has under 30,000 distinct CDR3 sequences, roughly 80% seen once. The sequencing here drew on T cells from blood (PBMCs), unsorted or a sorted subset (not recorded which), taken before or after yellow fever vaccination (not recorded which). The origin of the receptors is a woman in her late teens or twenties who received the yellow fever vaccine.

The CDR3 here is CSARPPRGLHEQFF. The CDR3 DNA sequence: TGCAGTGCTAGACCCCCCAGGGGGCTCCATGAGCAGTTCTTC. The J gene is TRBJ2-1, the V gene TRBV20-1, with TRBD1 matching 8 bases. Germline-derived CDR1 and CDR2 are DFQATT and SNEGSKA (reference sequence). The CDR3 totals 14 residues. Trimming took 2 bases from V and 8 from J; bases not matched to a gene: 8.

V usage is TRBV10-1 and J usage is TRBJ2-7; D remains unclear. Trimming removed 0 bases from V and 5 bases from J, with 5 bases in between. From germline, CDR1 is WNHNN and CDR2 SYGVQD (reference sequence). The length of the CDR3 is 12 residues. The CDR3 protein is CASSESTNEQYF. CDR3 DNA sequence: TGCGCCAGCAGTGAGTCGACAAACGAGCAGTACTTC.

This rearrangement joins TRBV7-2 to TRBJ2-1; 8 bases align to TRBD2. With V trimmed by 11 bases and J by 7 bases, 13 bases remained unmatched. CDR3 length equals 14 residues. Germline CDR1 and CDR2: SGHTA and FQGNSA. The CDR3: CAVRGGGIENEQFF. As DNA, the CDR3 is TGTGCCGTAAGAGGCGGGGGGATTGAGAATGAGCAGTTCTTC.

The V call is TRBV28, the J call TRBJ1-2; D gene uncertain. V lost 6 bases and J lost 8, with 10 bases in between. The CDR3 length is 11 residues. Germline assignment: CDR1 MDHEN and CDR2 SYDVKM. CDR3 sequence: CASSPLGGYTF. The CDR3 DNA is TGTGCCAGCAGCCCCCTCGGGGGCTACACCTTC.

For this clonotype: One junction end disagrees with the germline gene, perhaps due to a read error. The chain employs TRBV19 and TRBJ2-5; 10 positions match TRBD2. This CDR3 region has 12 residues. Germline V gene lookup returns CDR1 LNHDA and CDR2 SQIVND (reference sequence). The CDR3 sequence is CHGAGGPGAQYF. Written as DNA, the CDR3 is TGCCACGGAGCGGGAGGGCCGGGGGCCCAGTACTTC.

The gene calls are TRBV18 and TRBJ1-1, with 7 bases aligning to TRBD1. V lost 0 bases and J lost 1; bases outside the gene matches: 2. The CDR3 contains 15 residues. Germline V lookup: CDR1 KGHSH, CDR2 LQKENI. CDR3 sequence: CASSPPRTGNTEAFF. For the CDR3, the DNA is TGTGCCAGCTCACCACCTCGGACAGGGAACACTGAAGCTTTCTTT.

Remarks on this clonotype: Because the CDR3's place on the DNA is in doubt, the DNA is left out and the CDR3 is given as listed by TCRdb. The V gene is TRBV18, the J gene TRBJ2-2; TRBD1 is taken as the D call from the table, unchecked against the DNA. Germline values: CDR1 KGHSH, CDR2 LQKENI. The CDR3 has 16 residues if both end residues are counted. CDR3 loop: CASSPYQGEHRGAVFF.

The chain couples TRBV24-1 to TRBJ1-1, with 8 bases identical to TRBD1. Germline loops: CDR1 KGHDR, CDR2 SFDVKD. With 1 base clipped from V and 11 bases from J, the junction kept 5 bases outside the gene matches. The length of the CDR3 is 13 residues. The CDR3 protein is CATSDFRTGSAFF. In DNA, the CDR3 is TGTGCCACCAGTGATTTTAGGACAGGGTCGGCTTTCTTT.

The chain recombines TRBV29-1 with TRBJ2-7; 11 nucleotides line up with TRBD2. The CDR3 runs 13 residues. Unmatched junction bases numbered 2, after V lost 4 bases and J lost 3 bases. Germline V lookup: CDR1 SQVTM, CDR2 ANQGSEA. The CDR3 loop reads CSVVTSGSYEQYF. CDR3 sequence (DNA): TGCAGCGTTGTTACTAGCGGGAGCTACGAGCAGTACTTC.

This clonotype was seen only once. The chain has TRBV19 and TRBJ2-1; the match to TRBD2 covers 14 bases. CDR1 is LNHDA and CDR2 is SQIVND in the germline V gene (reference sequence). The length of the CDR3 is 13 residues. The trim removed 6 bases at V and 11 bases at J, leaving 3 bases unmatched. CDR3: CASRGTSGSKQFF. CDR3 DNA: TGTGCCAGTAGGGGGACTAGCGGGAGTAAGCAGTTCTTC.

By sample fraction, this clonotype is medium-sized. V is TRBV12-3 or TRBV12-4 and J is TRBJ2-1, with D uncertain. CDR3 length: 13 amino acids. Trimming removed 5 bases from V and 5 bases from J, with 10 bases in between. The DNA of the CDR3 is TGTGCCAGCAGTGTAACTATAAACAATGAGCAGTTCTTC. It codes for CASSVTINNEQFF.

In this sample, this clonotype is medium-sized. The chain joins TRBV6-1 to TRBJ2-1; tentative D call: TRBD2 (5 bases). The CDR3 runs to 15 residues. Trimming removed 1 base from V and 2 bases from J, with 9 bases in between. Germline assignment: CDR1 MNHNS and CDR2 SASEGT. The CDR3 sequence is CASSEDEGTYNEQFF. CDR3 coding DNA: TGTGCCAGCAGTGAAGATGAGGGAACCTACAATGAGCAGTTCTTC.

This clonotype turned up a few times. At one end, the junction sequence differs from germline, possibly due to a read error. This chain joins TRBV5-6 and TRBJ1-6; D is unclear. The V gene's germline CDR1 is SGHDT and CDR2 YYEEEE. This CDR3 spans 14 amino acids. The CDR3 sequence: CASSTTKDNSPLHF. CDR3 coding DNA: TGTGCCAGCAGCACAACGAAAGATAATTCACCCCTTCACTTT.

The chain uses TRBV20-1 and TRBJ2-1, with 9 bases lining up with TRBD2. Germline V gives CDR1 DFQATT, CDR2 SNEGSKA (reference sequence). The CDR3 loop spans 13 amino acids. The V segment lost 3 bases and the J segment 6 bases; nucleotides outside the gene matches: 3. In nucleotides, the CDR3 is TGCAGTGCTAGGGCTAGCGGGGTCAATGAGCAGTTCTTC. The encoded protein is CSARASGVNEQFF.

Judged by abundance, this clonotype is medium-sized. The rearrangement links TRBV11-3 to TRBJ2-7; D perhaps matches TRBD2 (5 bases). Deletions cut 3 bases from V and 2 bases from J, with 17 bases between. The CDR3 length is 16 residues. Germline values: CDR1 SGHNT, CDR2 YENEEA. The CDR3 protein is CASSLIGEPGTYEQYF. The CDR3 DNA is TGTGCCAGCAGCTTGATCGGGGAGCCTGGGACCTACGAGCAGTACTTC.

The rearrangement links TRBV18 to TRBJ1-3, with D perhaps TRBD1 (5 bases). CDR3 size: 16 residues. V was cut by 3 bases and J by 0 bases, with 12 bases left in between. CDR1 is KGHSH, CDR2 LQKENI, per germline. This chain's CDR3 is CASSPGPPLSGNTIYF. The CDR3 DNA sequence: TGTGCCAGCTCACCGGGGCCTCCCCTCTCTGGAAACACCATATATTTT.

The CDR3 DNA sequence: TGTGCCAGCTCCCCAGTGGACAGGGGTGATTCACCCCTCCACTTT. It codes for CASSPVDRGDSPLHF. The chain links TRBV18 to TRBJ1-6; 9 bases are shared with TRBD1. CDR3 length: 15 amino acids. V lost 6 bases and J lost 8; bases outside the gene matches: 8. In germline, CDR1 is KGHSH, CDR2 LQKENI.

The rearrangement uses TRBV11-2 and TRBJ2-2; 8 bases agree with TRBD2. Germline CDR1 SGHAT, CDR2 FQNNGV. The length of the CDR3 is 14 residues. Unmatched junction bases numbered 4, after V lost 5 bases and J lost 5 bases. CDR3 protein: CASSPGGPTGELFF. CDR3 DNA: TGTGCCAGCAGCCCGGGAGGGCCGACCGGGGAGCTGTTTTTT.